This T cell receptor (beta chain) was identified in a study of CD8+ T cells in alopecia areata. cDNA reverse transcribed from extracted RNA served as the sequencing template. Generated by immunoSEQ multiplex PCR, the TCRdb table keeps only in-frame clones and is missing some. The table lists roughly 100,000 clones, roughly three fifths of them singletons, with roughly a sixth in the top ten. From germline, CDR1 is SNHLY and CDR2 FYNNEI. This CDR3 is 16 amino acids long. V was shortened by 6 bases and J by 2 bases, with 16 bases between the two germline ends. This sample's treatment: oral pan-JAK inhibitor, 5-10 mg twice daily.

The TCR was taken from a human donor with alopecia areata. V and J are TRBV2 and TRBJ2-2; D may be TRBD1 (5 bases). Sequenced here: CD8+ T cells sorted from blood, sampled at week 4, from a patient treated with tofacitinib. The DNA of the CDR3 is TGTGCCAGCAGAGCAATGCAGGGTATCAACACCGGGGAGCTGTTTTTT. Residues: CASRAMQGINTGELFF.